Described below is a single TCR beta chain sequence and its context. Trimming took 0 bases from V and 8 from J; bases not matched to a gene: 10. The CDR3 spans 16 residues. CDR1 and CDR2 (germline): SGDLS, YYNGEE. This record belongs to a study of blood T cell repertoires in COVID-19. In the original analysis: Amplification of reference gene primers was used by the study to estimate nucleated cell counts. Clones were read by immunoSEQ multiplex PCR, and TCRdb kept only the in-frame ones, dropping some. For V, J and clone size, that table is used; D and trimming come from the DNA. The data contain approximately 220,000 clones, around 90% of them singletons. Recruits, aged about 18 to 90 years, lived in about two dozen US areas. Clinical history reported by participants formed the basis on which cohorts were assigned. Donors in Cohort 3 who had recovered were those with two negative PCRs, healthcare professional clearance, or resolution of their symptoms.

This TCR derives from a man aged 25 to 40 who had recovered from COVID-19. Sequenced input: PBMCs or T cells enriched from blood (not recorded which). The V call is TRBV9, the J call TRBJ2-1; 8 bases map to TRBD2. The CDR3 here is CASSVAGGDISDEQFF. The CDR3 nucleotides are TGTGCCAGCAGCGTAGCGGGGGGGGATATTTCGGATGAGCAGTTCTTC.